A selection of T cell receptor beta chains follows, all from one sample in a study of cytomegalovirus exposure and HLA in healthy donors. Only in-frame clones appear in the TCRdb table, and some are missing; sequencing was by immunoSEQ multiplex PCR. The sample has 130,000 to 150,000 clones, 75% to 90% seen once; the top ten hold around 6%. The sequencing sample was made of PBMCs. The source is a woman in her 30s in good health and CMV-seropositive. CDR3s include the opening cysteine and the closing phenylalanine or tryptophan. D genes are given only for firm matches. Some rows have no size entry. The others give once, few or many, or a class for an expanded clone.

CDR3nt: TGTGCCAGCAGCTTAGGGGGTACGGGGAGTGCAGATACGCAGTATTTT
CDR3aa: CASSLGGTGSADTQYF
j_gene: TRBJ2-3
v_gene: TRBV11-3
abundance: NA
d_gene: NA

CDR3nt: TGTGCCAGCAGCCCCAGGGGGACTAGTGAGGAGCAGTACTTC
CDR3aa: CASSPRGTSEEQYF
j_gene: TRBJ2-7
v_gene: TRBV9
abundance: NA
d_gene: NA

CDR3nt: TGTGCCAGTAGTTCCCGGGACAGATACTTCAGCAATCAGCCCCAGCATTTT
CDR3aa: CASSSRDRYFSNQPQHF
j_gene: TRBJ1-5
v_gene: TRBV19
abundance: NA
d_gene: TRBD1

CDR3nt: TGTGCCAGCGGGAAAGTGGGGGGGCTAGCTTTCTTT
CDR3aa: CASGKVGGLAFF
j_gene: TRBJ1-1
v_gene: TRBV2
abundance: many
d_gene: NA

CDR3nt: TGTGCCAGCTCACCACCTACGACGGGGTACAATGAGCAGTTCTTC
CDR3aa: CASSPPTTGYNEQFF
j_gene: TRBJ2-1
v_gene: TRBV18
abundance: NA
d_gene: NA

CDR3nt: TGTGCCAGCAGTTACTCGCAAGGACAGAGCAATCAGCCCCAGCATTTT
CDR3aa: CASSYSQGQSNQPQHF
j_gene: TRBJ1-5
v_gene: TRBV6-6
abundance: NA
d_gene: NA

CDR3nt: TGTGCCAGCAGTTATCGTCTCGGACACAGCTCCTACGAGCAGTACTTC
CDR3aa: CASSYRLGHSSYEQYF
j_gene: TRBJ2-7
v_gene: TRBV28
abundance: NA
d_gene: NA

CDR3nt: TGTGCCAGTAGCACCCCGCAGGGGAGACTCTACAATGAGCAGTTCTTC
CDR3aa: CASSTPQGRLYNEQFF
j_gene: TRBJ2-1
v_gene: TRBV19
abundance: once
d_gene: NA

CDR3nt: TGTGCCAGCAGCTCTGGGGCAGACACCGGGGAGCTGTTTTTT
CDR3aa: CASSSGADTGELFF
j_gene: TRBJ2-2
v_gene: TRBV9
abundance: NA
d_gene: NA

CDR3nt: TGTGCCAGTAGGGGCCGGAGAGCGGGGACATACAATGAGCAGTTCTTC
CDR3aa: CASRGRRAGTYNEQFF
j_gene: TRBJ2-1
v_gene: TRBV19
abundance: once
d_gene: NA

CDR3nt: TGTGCCAGCAGCTTTGCGGGGGGGCTAGAGACCCAGTACTTC
CDR3aa: CASSFAGGLETQYF
j_gene: TRBJ2-5
v_gene: TRBV11-2
abundance: NA
d_gene: TRBD2

CDR3nt: TGTGCCAGCGAGGGCTCTGGAAACACCATATATTTT
CDR3aa: CASEGSGNTIYF
j_gene: TRBJ1-3
v_gene: TRBV28
abundance: few
d_gene: NA

CDR3nt: TGCGCCAGCAGCCAAAGAGGGCCAGGACTAGCAGAAGGCACAGATACGCAGTATTTT
CDR3aa: CASSQRGPGLAEGTDTQYF
j_gene: TRBJ2-3
v_gene: TRBV4-1
abundance: NA
d_gene: TRBD2

CDR3nt: TGTGCCAGCAGCTTAGGCCCTGGACAGGGGGGCAAAGAGACCCAGTACTTC
CDR3aa: CASSLGPGQGGKETQYF
j_gene: TRBJ2-5
v_gene: TRBV11-3
abundance: NA
d_gene: TRBD1

CDR3nt: TGTGCCATCAGTGAGTCTTACTCCTACGAGCAGTACTTC
CDR3aa: CAISESYSYEQYF
j_gene: TRBJ2-7
v_gene: TRBV10-3
abundance: NA
d_gene: NA

CDR3nt: TGTGCCAGCAGCAAGACAGGACGGGCGCGCAATGAGCAGTTCTTC
CDR3aa: CASSKTGRARNEQFF
j_gene: TRBJ2-1
v_gene: TRBV5-6
abundance: NA
d_gene: NA

CDR3nt: TGTGCCAGCAGCCGTACAGGGGGCAGAGATACGCAGTATTTT
CDR3aa: CASSRTGGRDTQYF
j_gene: TRBJ2-3
v_gene: TRBV28
abundance: NA
d_gene: TRBD1

CDR3nt: TGTGCTAAGGGACTCGGGGAGGGGTCCTACGAGCAGTACTTC
CDR3aa: CAKGLGEGSYEQYF
j_gene: TRBJ2-7
v_gene: TRBV12-5
abundance: NA
d_gene: TRBD2

CDR3nt: TGTGCCAGCAGGCTCGGGGTTTATAATGAAAAACTGTTTTTT
CDR3aa: CASRLGVYNEKLFF
j_gene: TRBJ1-4
v_gene: TRBV6-5
abundance: NA
d_gene: NA

CDR3nt: TGTGCCAGCGTCATTTTCCTGAGACTAGCGGGGGGCCGGGATACGCAGTATTTT
CDR3aa: CASVIFLRLAGGRDTQYF
j_gene: TRBJ2-3
v_gene: TRBV2
abundance: NA
d_gene: TRBD2

CDR3nt: TGCGCCAGCAGCATTTCCGGGACACACATCTACGAGCAGTACTTC
CDR3aa: CASSISGTHIYEQYF
j_gene: TRBJ2-7
v_gene: TRBV5-1
abundance: NA
d_gene: NA

CDR3nt: TGTGCCAGCCGGACAGGTTCAACTAATGAAAAACTGTTTTTT
CDR3aa: CASRTGSTNEKLFF
j_gene: TRBJ1-4
v_gene: TRBV6-5
abundance: NA
d_gene: TRBD1

CDR3nt: TGTGCCAGCAGCTCCCGGAATGAAAAACTGTTTTTT
CDR3aa: CASSSRNEKLFF
j_gene: TRBJ1-4
v_gene: TRBV7-2
abundance: NA
d_gene: NA

CDR3nt: TGTGCCAGCAGCCAAGCAATCGGTGTAGGCTACACCTTC
CDR3aa: CASSQAIGVGYTF
j_gene: TRBJ1-2
v_gene: TRBV4-2
abundance: NA
d_gene: NA

CDR3nt: TGTGCCAGCACCCCGACAGGGGGAGACACTGAAGCTTTCTTT
CDR3aa: CASTPTGGDTEAFF
j_gene: TRBJ1-1
v_gene: TRBV7-9
abundance: NA
d_gene: TRBD1

CDR3nt: TGTGCCAGCAGCTTAATGTCCGACAATGAGCAGTTCTTC
CDR3aa: CASSLMSDNEQFF
j_gene: TRBJ2-1
v_gene: TRBV7-3
abundance: NA
d_gene: NA

CDR3nt: TGTGCCAGCTCACCCCAGAAAACTTCGGCGGGCACTGAAGCTTTCTTT
CDR3aa: CASSPQKTSAGTEAFF
j_gene: TRBJ1-1
v_gene: TRBV18
abundance: NA
d_gene: NA

CDR3nt: TGTGCCAGCAGCTTAGTCGGGGGAGGGAACTACGAGCAGTACTTC
CDR3aa: CASSLVGGGNYEQYF
j_gene: TRBJ2-7
v_gene: TRBV7-2
abundance: NA
d_gene: TRBD2

CDR3nt: TGTGCCAGCGGCCCGATTAACAATGAGCAGTTCTTC
CDR3aa: CASGPINNEQFF
j_gene: TRBJ2-1
v_gene: TRBV6-5
abundance: NA
d_gene: NA

CDR3nt: TGTGCCAGCAGCGTAGGGGCCGGCGGACAGGGGGCGGATGGCTACACCTTC
CDR3aa: CASSVGAGGQGADGYTF
j_gene: TRBJ1-2
v_gene: TRBV9
abundance: NA
d_gene: TRBD1

CDR3nt: TGCGCCAGCAGCTTGGAGGGGGGGAGTCGTCAGCCCCAGCATTTT
CDR3aa: CASSLEGGSRQPQHF
j_gene: TRBJ1-5
v_gene: TRBV5-1
abundance: NA
d_gene: NA

CDR3nt: TGTGCCAGCAGCCCTGGACTAGCGGGAGGTAATGAGCAGTTCTTC
CDR3aa: CASSPGLAGGNEQFF
j_gene: TRBJ2-1
v_gene: TRBV11-3
abundance: NA
d_gene: TRBD2

CDR3nt: TGTGCCAGCAGCTTGGCGTACCAGGGATTCTATGGCTACACCTTC
CDR3aa: CASSLAYQGFYGYTF
j_gene: TRBJ1-2
v_gene: TRBV5-6
abundance: NA
d_gene: NA

CDR3nt: TGTGCCAGCAGTGAGGGACAGGGCCACTATGGCTACACCTTC
CDR3aa: CASSEGQGHYGYTF
j_gene: TRBJ1-2
v_gene: TRBV6-1
abundance: NA
d_gene: TRBD1

CDR3nt: TGTGCCAGCAGGGGTCAGGGGTCCCCCTCCTACGAGCAGTACTTC
CDR3aa: CASRGQGSPSYEQYF
j_gene: TRBJ2-7
v_gene: TRBV2
abundance: NA
d_gene: NA

CDR3nt: TGTGCCAGCTCACAGGGACAGAACACTGAAGCTTTCTTT
CDR3aa: CASSQGQNTEAFF
j_gene: TRBJ1-1
v_gene: TRBV18
abundance: NA
d_gene: NA

CDR3nt: TGTGCCAGCAGTTTCCGCGGACAGTACGGGGCCAACGTCCTGACTTTC
CDR3aa: CASSFRGQYGANVLTF
j_gene: TRBJ2-6
v_gene: TRBV6-6
abundance: NA
d_gene: NA

CDR3nt: TGCGCCAGCAGCTCGGCCCCGCCGGGACAGGGAGCGTACGAGCAGTACTTC
CDR3aa: CASSSAPPGQGAYEQYF
j_gene: TRBJ2-7
v_gene: TRBV5-1
abundance: NA
d_gene: TRBD1

CDR3nt: TGTGCCAGCAGGGAGCGCGGTTCAGGGCAGCCCCAGCATTTT
CDR3aa: CASRERGSGQPQHF
j_gene: TRBJ1-5
v_gene: TRBV6-1
abundance: once
d_gene: NA

CDR3nt: TGTGCCAGCAGCGTAGCTGTCTCGGACAGGGGTTCTTACGAGCAGTTCTTC
CDR3aa: CASSVAVSDRGSYEQFF
j_gene: TRBJ2-1
v_gene: TRBV9
abundance: NA
d_gene: TRBD1

CDR3nt: TGTGCCAGCAGCCCAGCAAGGGGTGTGAAAGAAAAACTGTTTTTT
CDR3aa: CASSPARGVKEKLFF
j_gene: TRBJ1-4
v_gene: TRBV7-2
abundance: NA
d_gene: NA

CDR3nt: TGTGCCAGCAGCCAAGACGGGGAGCTAGCGGGGGACCAAGAGACCCAGTACTTC
CDR3aa: CASSQDGELAGDQETQYF
j_gene: TRBJ2-5
v_gene: TRBV4-2
abundance: once
d_gene: TRBD2

CDR3nt: TGCGCCAGCAGCCCTCAGGGACAGGGGGGCTCCTACGAGCAGTACTTC
CDR3aa: CASSPQGQGGSYEQYF
j_gene: TRBJ2-7
v_gene: TRBV5-1
abundance: NA
d_gene: TRBD1

CDR3nt: TGTGCCACCAAACGTTACCAGGACTTGCCTAGCACAGATACGCAGTATTTT
CDR3aa: CATKRYQDLPSTDTQYF
j_gene: TRBJ2-3
v_gene: TRBV15
abundance: NA
d_gene: NA

CDR3nt: TGTGCCAGCAGTCGGACAGAGACCTACGAGCAGTACTTC
CDR3aa: CASSRTETYEQYF
j_gene: TRBJ2-7
v_gene: TRBV2
abundance: NA
d_gene: NA

CDR3nt: TGTGCCAGTGGAAACGCAGGTGAAAAACTGTTTTTT
CDR3aa: CASGNAGEKLFF
j_gene: TRBJ1-4
v_gene: TRBV27
abundance: once
d_gene: NA

CDR3nt: TGTGCCAGCAGCTTAGATCGGCAGGTATTAAGCTACGAGCAGTACTTC
CDR3aa: CASSLDRQVLSYEQYF
j_gene: TRBJ2-7
v_gene: TRBV11-2
abundance: NA
d_gene: NA

CDR3nt: TGCGCCAGCAGCAAGACAGTTGAAGAGACCCAGTACTTC
CDR3aa: CASSKTVEETQYF
j_gene: TRBJ2-5
v_gene: TRBV5-1
abundance: NA
d_gene: NA

CDR3nt: TGTGCCAGCAGTCTTAGCGGGGTGTCCTACAATGAGCAGTTCTTC
CDR3aa: CASSLSGVSYNEQFF
j_gene: TRBJ2-1
v_gene: TRBV6-5
abundance: NA
d_gene: TRBD2

CDR3nt: TGTGCCAGCAAGACCGGGACTAGCGGCTCCGAGCAGTACTTC
CDR3aa: CASKTGTSGSEQYF
j_gene: TRBJ2-7
v_gene: TRBV27
abundance: NA
d_gene: TRBD2

CDR3nt: TGTGCCAGCAGTTGGGCCTTTCCCCTTTACGAGCAGTACTTC
CDR3aa: CASSWAFPLYEQYF
j_gene: TRBJ2-7
v_gene: TRBV7-9
abundance: NA
d_gene: NA

CDR3nt: TGTGCCAGCAGCGAGATGTATTCGACCGGGGAGCTGTTTTTT
CDR3aa: CASSEMYSTGELFF
j_gene: TRBJ2-2
v_gene: TRBV6-1
abundance: NA
d_gene: NA